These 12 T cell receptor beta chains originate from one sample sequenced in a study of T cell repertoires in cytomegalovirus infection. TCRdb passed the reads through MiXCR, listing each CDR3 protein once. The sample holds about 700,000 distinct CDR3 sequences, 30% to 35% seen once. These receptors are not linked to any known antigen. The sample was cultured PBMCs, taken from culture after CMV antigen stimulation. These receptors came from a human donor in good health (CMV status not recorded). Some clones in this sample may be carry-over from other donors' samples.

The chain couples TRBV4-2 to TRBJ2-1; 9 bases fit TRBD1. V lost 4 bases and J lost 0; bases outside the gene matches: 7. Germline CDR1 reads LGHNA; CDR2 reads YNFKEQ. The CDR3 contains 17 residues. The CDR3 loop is CASSRTTGGFSYNEQFF. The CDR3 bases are TGTGCCAGCAGCCGCACGACAGGGGGATTCTCCTACAATGAGCAGTTCTTC.

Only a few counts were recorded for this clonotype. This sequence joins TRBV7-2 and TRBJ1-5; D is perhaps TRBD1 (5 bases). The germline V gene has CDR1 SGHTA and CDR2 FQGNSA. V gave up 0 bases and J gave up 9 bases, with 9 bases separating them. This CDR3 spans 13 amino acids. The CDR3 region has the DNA TGTGCCAGCAGCTTAGCGGGGGGAGGGCCCCAGCATTTT. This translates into CASSLAGGGPQHF.

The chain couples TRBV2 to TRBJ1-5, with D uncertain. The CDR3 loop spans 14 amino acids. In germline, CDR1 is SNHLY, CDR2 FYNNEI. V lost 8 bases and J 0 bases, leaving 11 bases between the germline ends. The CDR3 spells CASASRYSNQPQHF. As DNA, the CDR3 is TGTGCCAGCGCCTCAAGATATAGCAATCAGCCCCAGCATTTT.

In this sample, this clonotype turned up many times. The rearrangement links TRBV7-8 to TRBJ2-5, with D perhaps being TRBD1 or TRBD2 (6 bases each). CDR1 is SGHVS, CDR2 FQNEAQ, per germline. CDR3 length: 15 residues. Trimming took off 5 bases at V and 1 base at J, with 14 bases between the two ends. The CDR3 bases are TGTGCCAGCAGCAAAGAGAGGGGGGTCCAAGAGACCCAGTACTTC. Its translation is CASSKERGVQETQYF.

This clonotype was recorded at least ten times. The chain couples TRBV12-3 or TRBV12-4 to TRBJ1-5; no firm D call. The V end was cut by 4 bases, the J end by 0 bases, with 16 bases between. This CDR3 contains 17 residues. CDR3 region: CASSYAANSYSNQPQHF. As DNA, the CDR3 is TGTGCCAGCAGTTACGCCGCTAACTCGTATAGCAATCAGCCCCAGCATTTT.

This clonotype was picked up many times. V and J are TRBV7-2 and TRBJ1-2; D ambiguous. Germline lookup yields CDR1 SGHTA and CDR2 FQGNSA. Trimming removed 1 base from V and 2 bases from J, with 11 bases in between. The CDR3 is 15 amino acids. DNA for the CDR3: TGTGCCAGCAGCTTAGTCCAGAGTCAGAACTATGGCTACACCTTC. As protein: CASSLVQSQNYGYTF.

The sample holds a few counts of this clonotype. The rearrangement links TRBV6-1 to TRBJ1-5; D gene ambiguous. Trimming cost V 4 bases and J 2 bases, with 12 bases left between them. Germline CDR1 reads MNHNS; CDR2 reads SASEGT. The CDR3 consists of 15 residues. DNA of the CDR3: TGTGCCAGCAGTGTTAGAGGGTTTGGCAATCAGCCCCAGCATTTT. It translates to CASSVRGFGNQPQHF.

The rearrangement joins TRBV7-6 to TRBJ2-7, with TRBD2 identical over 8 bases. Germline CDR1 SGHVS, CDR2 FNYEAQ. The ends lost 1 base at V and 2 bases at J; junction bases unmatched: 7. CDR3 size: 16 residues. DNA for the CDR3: TGTGCCAGCAGCTTAGGAGTAGGACTAGCAACCTACGAGCAGTACTTC. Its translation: CASSLGVGLATYEQYF.

CDR3 DNA sequence: TGTGCCAGCAGTGAAGCTTTTGGGTTTCCTGGCTACACCTTC. Translated, it gives CASSEAFGFPGYTF. The V call is TRBV6-1, the J call TRBJ1-2; D ambiguous. Between the trimmed V and J ends, which lost 0 bases and 7 bases, there was a span of 12 bases. Germline V gives CDR1 MNHNS, CDR2 SASEGT. The CDR3 loop spans 14 amino acids.

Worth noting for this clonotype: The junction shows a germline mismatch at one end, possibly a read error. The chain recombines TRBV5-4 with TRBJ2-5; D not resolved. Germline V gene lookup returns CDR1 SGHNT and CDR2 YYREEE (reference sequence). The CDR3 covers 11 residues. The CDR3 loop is CGGWGQETQYF. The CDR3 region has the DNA TGCGGTGGGTGGGGCCAAGAGACCCAGTACTTC.

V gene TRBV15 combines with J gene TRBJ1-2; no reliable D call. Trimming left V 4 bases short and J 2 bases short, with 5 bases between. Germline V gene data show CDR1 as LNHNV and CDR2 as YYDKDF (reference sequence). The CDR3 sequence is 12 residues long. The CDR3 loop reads CATSTSNYGYTF. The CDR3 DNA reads TGTGCCACCAGCACCTCCAACTATGGCTACACCTTC.

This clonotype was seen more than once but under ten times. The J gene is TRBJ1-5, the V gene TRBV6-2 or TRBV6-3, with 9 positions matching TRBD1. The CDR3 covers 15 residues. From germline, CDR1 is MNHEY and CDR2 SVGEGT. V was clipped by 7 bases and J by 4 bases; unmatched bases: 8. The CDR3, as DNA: TGTGCCAGCACCCGAAGGGACAGGGAAAATCAGCCCCAGCATTTT. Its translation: CASTRRDRENQPQHF.